This TCR beta chain was sequenced for a study of cytotoxic CD8 clonotypes in ibrutinib-treated CLL. Overall study findings and caveats: At ibrutinib response, clonality increased, and at progression it declined back toward baseline. The study found baseline clonality above age-matched healthy donors, tracking circulating CD8+ T-cell counts.

This CDR3 is built from 15 residues. The trim removed 3 bases at V and 4 bases at J, leaving 4 bases unmatched. Germline V lookup: CDR1 KGHSH, CDR2 LQKENI. Genomic DNA (around 2 micrograms) was obtained from cryopreserved PBMCs for construction of TCR beta libraries. As to this clone: Its specificity is not known. The same CDR3 can be traced to other DNA sequences in this sample.

Sequencing sought depths of 1 in 200,000 to 1 in 1 million T cells. Clones were read by immunoSEQ multiplex PCR, and TCRdb kept only the in-frame ones, dropping some. Among 110,000 to 150,000 clones listed, 75% to 95% were seen once. The source material was PBMCs, sampled after 12 months of ibrutinib treatment. The chain combines TRBV18 with TRBJ1-5, with 9 bases matching TRBD1. The receptor was isolated from a human donor with chronic lymphocytic leukemia. The CDR3 region has the DNA TGTGCCAGCTCACCGGACAGGGGAGGTAATCAGCCCCAGCATTTT. It specifies CASSPDRGGNQPQHF.